The next 5 T cell receptor beta chains were all read from a single sample in a study of cytomegalovirus exposure and HLA in healthy donors. Primers: 60 Vbeta forward and 13 Jbeta reverse. Produced via immunoSEQ multiplex PCR; TCRdb's table is partial and in-frame only. The data contain 90,000 to 120,000 clones, over 75% of them singletons. Sequencing was done on a sample of PBMCs. The receptors were gathered from a man aged 25-40 years in good health and CMV-seronegative.

The chain is built from TRBV10-2 and TRBJ2-3, with D tentatively TRBD2 (5 bases). Germline CDR1 is WSHSY and CDR2 is SAAADI. Trimming removed 8 bases from V and 1 base from J, with 13 bases in between. The CDR3 runs to 14 residues. The CDR3 protein is CASVKAEGTDTQYF. For the CDR3, the DNA is TGCGCCAGCGTAAAAGCGGAAGGCACAGATACGCAGTATTTT.

The J gene is TRBJ2-1, the V gene TRBV15; TRBD2 might be the D (5 bases). V was cut by 3 bases and J by 0 bases, with 9 bases left in between. CDR1 and CDR2 (germline): LNHNV, YYDKDF (reference sequence). CDR3 size: 15 residues. The chain's CDR3 is CATSSQRSSYNEQFF. The CDR3 DNA is TGTGCCACCAGCAGTCAGCGGAGCTCCTACAATGAGCAGTTCTTC. Combining the CDR3 with reference TRBV15 and TRBJ2-1 gives the whole variable domain DAMVIQNPRYQVTQFGKPVTLSCSQTLNHNVMYWYQQKSSQAPKLLFHYYDKDFNNEADTPDNFQSRRPNTSFCFLDIRSPGLGDTAMYLCATSSQRSSYNEQFFGPGTRLTVL.

The chain is built from TRBV6-1 and TRBJ2-3; possible D gene TRBD1, 6 bases. In germline, CDR1 is MNHNS, CDR2 SASEGT. CDR3 length equals 15 residues. The V end was cut by 6 bases, the J end by 4 bases, with 17 bases between. For the CDR3, the DNA is TGTGCCAGCAGCAAAGGGGACGAGGGGGCAGATACGCAGTATTTT. Its translation: CASSKGDEGADTQYF.

V usage is TRBV6-5 and J usage is TRBJ1-5; tentative D call: TRBD1 (6 bases). The CDR3 consists of 15 residues. The germline V and J ends were trimmed by 6 bases and 3 bases, with 15 bases remaining between them. The germline CDR1 and CDR2 sequences are MNHEY and SVGAGI. CDR3 nucleotides: TGTGCCAGCAGAACCGACAGGAGTGACAATCAGCCCCAGCATTTT. It encodes CASRTDRSDNQPQHF.

The chain combines TRBV5-1 with TRBJ2-2; 12 bases are a match to TRBD2. V shed 4 bases, J shed 4 bases, and the junction held 5 bases outside the gene matches. This CDR3 contains 16 residues. Germline V lookup: CDR1 SGHRS, CDR2 YFSETQ. Here the CDR3 reads CASSRLAGELTGELFF. In DNA, the CDR3 is TGCGCCAGCAGCCGACTAGCGGGAGAACTCACCGGGGAGCTGTTTTTT. Looking up the rest from reference TRBV5-1 and TRBJ2-2 gives the full variable domain: KAGVTQTPRYLIKTRGQQVTLSCSPISGHRSVSWYQQTPGQGLQFLFEYFSETQRNKGNFPGRFSGRQFSNSRSEMNVSTLELGDSALYLCASSRLAGELTGELFFGEGSRLTVL.